The sequence of this T cell receptor beta chain was determined in a study of monozygotic twins with inflammatory bowel disease. The CDR3 has 16 residues. The V gene's germline CDR1 is SGHTA and CDR2 FQGTGA. TCRdb processed the 5' RACE reads again and assigns one entry to each CDR3 protein, with no DNA. The ten top clones account for 2% to 2.5%, within a sample of about 420,000 distinct CDR3 sequences. The specimen sequenced was blood. This clonotype was sampled from a human donor with ulcerative colitis or Crohn's disease, or a healthy co-twin of an affected twin (not recorded which). The chain joins TRBV7-3 to TRBJ2-1; TCRdb picks TRBD2, but there is no DNA to check that call. The CDR3: CASSSQTSGRRSEQFF.